This T cell receptor (beta chain) was obtained from a study of CD8+ T cells in alopecia areata (dated by TCRdb to 2017 to 2018). For the wider study: The treated patients took part in an open-label pilot trial in which moderate-to-severe alopecia areata was treated with oral tofacitinib at 5 to 10 mg twice daily. TCRbeta CDR3 regions were amplified by immunoSEQ multiplex PCR using 35 Vbeta forward and 13 Jbeta reverse primers. Tofacitinib was administered for 6 to 18 months, and 6 months of follow-up off drug were then conducted to assess delayed response and recurrence. Biopsies were taken from tofacitinib-treated patients at baseline and again at 4 and 24 weeks into treatment, and several of those patients also had a later scalp biopsy. Scalp tissue and sorted CD4+ and CD8+ peripheral blood T cells from patchy and totalis/universalis alopecia areata patients and from healthy controls were covered by human TCRbeta sequencing. In treated patients, disease severity was measured using the SALT score, which gives the percentage of scalp surface area affected. Scalp clonality was compared among normal scalp (n=4), patchy alopecia areata scalp (n=8), and alopecia totalis/universalis scalp (n=8). RNA was obtained with the PAXgene miRNA kit for fixed scalp, the miRNeasy kit for PBMCs, and the RNeasy kit for mouse skin. To study T cell clonal expansion in alopecia areata, the researchers applied high-throughput TCRbeta sequencing to both the C3H/HeJ mouse model and human patients. What the work shows at the level of the full study, not this receptor alone: Many expanded lesional clones persisted in scalp and blood during tofacitinib treatment, which may partly explain relapse after stopping treatment. Compared with mice, TCR sequences shared between patients were less clear, possibly partly because of HLA diversity across the patient population. Because the treated cohort was small and included a single nonresponder, larger studies are needed to assess links between baseline CD8+ expansion and response. Tofacitinib significantly decreased scalp clonality and the number of expanded CD8+ clones among the top 100 scalp clones. Higher clonality and more expanded CD8+ clones were observed in lesional scalp than in normal scalp, particularly in alopecia totalis/universalis, a finding suggestive of antigenic drive. Unlike mouse skin, where gammadelta T cells dominate, normal human skin contains resident alphabeta T cells that get sequenced too, which complicates analysis of the scalp TCR repertoire.

Trimming takes 0 bases from V and 9 bases from J, and the germline ends sit 10 bases apart. Via the germline V gene, CDR1 is SGDLS and CDR2 YYNGEE. The CDR3 spans 13 residues, from the cysteine through the phenylalanine. Just the 39-base CDR3 DNA is kept, in frame starting at base 1. A remark on this clone: Which antigen it targets is not known. Base qualities are not recorded, but no much larger clone differs from it by a single base.

The treatment or condition label, read with the paper, signifies: oral pan-JAK inhibitor, 5-10 mg twice daily. Lesional scalp punch biopsies and peripheral blood were obtained from alopecia areata patients. PBMCs were isolated by density centrifugation and stained for CD3, CD4 and CD8, and CD4+ and CD8+ T cells were sorted on a FACSAria. Receptor libraries were prepared by the immunoSEQ multiplex PCR assay. For TCR sequencing, RNA was extracted from every sample and reverse transcribed into cDNA to serve as template. First-strand cDNA was synthesized with SuperScript III using a 2:1 mix of oligo-dT and random hexamers. A synthetic immune receptor repertoire was used to measure amplification bias, and any remaining bias was corrected computationally. The study's own analysis went as follows. Raw reads were preprocessed to remove errors, and CDR3 was defined according to IMGT conventions as the region from the conserved cysteine to phenylalanine. To get clonality, Shannon entropy was normalized by log2 of the number of productive unique TCRs and the result was subtracted from 1. Scalp TCRbeta sequences were cross-referenced with sorted blood CD4 and CD8 repertoires so that the CD4 or CD8 identity of scalp clones could be inferred. TCRdb holds this immuneACCESS table with in-frame rearrangements only. Some clones are missing; in checked studies, unresolved V genes explain under half, and the rest has no known cause. V, J and clone size derive from that table, while D and trimming were established from the DNA sequence. The sample table records approximately 180,000 clones; under 80% of these occur just once. The top ten clonotypes cover about 1.3% of the sample.

The receptor was derived from a human donor with alopecia areata. This specimen was CD4+ T cells sorted from blood, taken between weeks 49 and 50, from a patient treated with tofacitinib. The chain joins TRBV9 to TRBJ2-1, with no confident D gene call. The CDR3 is CASSVGDVGEQFF. The nucleotide sequence reads TGTGCCAGCAGCGTAGGGGATGTCGGTGAGCAGTTCTTC.